Sequencing of this T cell receptor (beta chain) was carried out in a study of T cell changes during pregnancy in multiple sclerosis. The method was immunoSEQ multiplex PCR; TCRdb's version includes in-frame clones alone and lacks a portion of them. The sample shows fewer than 80,000 clones, over 80% of them seen only once. V was pared by 2 bases and J by 0 bases, with 11 bases between. This CDR3 is built from 16 residues. V is TRBV23-1 and J is TRBJ2-1; no definite D call. TRBV23-1 is noted as an ORF with a role that remains uncertain. The starting material was peripheral blood, obtained in the third trimester of pregnancy. The clonotype was recovered from a female donor in good health, enrolled as a control in a pregnancy study. The CDR3 spells CASSQPDTDSYNEQFF. The CDR3 nucleotides are TGCGCCAGCAGTCAACCCGACACGGACTCCTACAATGAGCAGTTCTTC.